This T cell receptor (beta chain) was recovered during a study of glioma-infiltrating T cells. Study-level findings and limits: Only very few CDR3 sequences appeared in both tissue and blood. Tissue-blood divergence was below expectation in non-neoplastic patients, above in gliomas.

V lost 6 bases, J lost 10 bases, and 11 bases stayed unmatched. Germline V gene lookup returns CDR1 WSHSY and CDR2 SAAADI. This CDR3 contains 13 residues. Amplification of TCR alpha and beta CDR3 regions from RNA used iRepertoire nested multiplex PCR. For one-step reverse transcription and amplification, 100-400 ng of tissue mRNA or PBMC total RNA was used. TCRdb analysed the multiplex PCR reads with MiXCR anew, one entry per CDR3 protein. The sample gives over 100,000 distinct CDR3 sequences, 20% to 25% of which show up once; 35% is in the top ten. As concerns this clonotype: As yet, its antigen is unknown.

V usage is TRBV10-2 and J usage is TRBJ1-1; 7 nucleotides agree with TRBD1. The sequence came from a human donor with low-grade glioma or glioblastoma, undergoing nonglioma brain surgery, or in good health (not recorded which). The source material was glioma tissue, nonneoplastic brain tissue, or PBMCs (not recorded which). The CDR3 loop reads CASSRTGAEGAFF. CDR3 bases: TGCGCCAGCAGCAGGACAGGCGCGGAAGGAGCTTTCTTT.